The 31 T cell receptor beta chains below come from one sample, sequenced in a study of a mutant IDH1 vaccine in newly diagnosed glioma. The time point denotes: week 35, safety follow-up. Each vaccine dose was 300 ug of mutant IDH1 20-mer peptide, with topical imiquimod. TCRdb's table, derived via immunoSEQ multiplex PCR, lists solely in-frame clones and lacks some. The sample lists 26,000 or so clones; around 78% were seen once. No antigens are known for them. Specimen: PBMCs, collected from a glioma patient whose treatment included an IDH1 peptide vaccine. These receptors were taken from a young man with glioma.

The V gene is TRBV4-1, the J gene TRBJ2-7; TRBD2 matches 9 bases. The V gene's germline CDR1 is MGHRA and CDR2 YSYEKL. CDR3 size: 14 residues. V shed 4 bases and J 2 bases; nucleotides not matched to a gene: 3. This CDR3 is CASSPSGITYEQYF. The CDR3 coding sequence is TGCGCCAGCAGCCCTAGCGGGATCACCTACGAGCAGTACTTC.

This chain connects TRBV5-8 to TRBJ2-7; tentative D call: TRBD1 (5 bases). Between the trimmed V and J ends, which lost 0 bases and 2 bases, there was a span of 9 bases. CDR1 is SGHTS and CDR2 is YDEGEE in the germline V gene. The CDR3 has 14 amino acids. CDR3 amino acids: CASSLGGITYEQYF. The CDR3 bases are TGTGCCAGCAGCTTGGGGGGCATTACCTACGAGCAGTACTTC. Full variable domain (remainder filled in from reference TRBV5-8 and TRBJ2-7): EAGVTQSPTHLIKTRGQQATLRCSPISGHTSVYWYQQALGLGLQFLLWYDEGEERNRGNFPPRFSGRQFPNYSSELNVNALELEDSALYLCASSLGGITYEQYFGPGTRLTVT.

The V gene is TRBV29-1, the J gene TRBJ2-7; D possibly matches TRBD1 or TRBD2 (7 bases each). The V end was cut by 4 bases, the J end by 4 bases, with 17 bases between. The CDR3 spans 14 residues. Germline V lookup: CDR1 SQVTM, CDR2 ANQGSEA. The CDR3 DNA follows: TGCAGCGTTGTCGGGGGGCAGGGGGGTTACGAGCAGTACTTC. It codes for CSVVGGQGGYEQYF.

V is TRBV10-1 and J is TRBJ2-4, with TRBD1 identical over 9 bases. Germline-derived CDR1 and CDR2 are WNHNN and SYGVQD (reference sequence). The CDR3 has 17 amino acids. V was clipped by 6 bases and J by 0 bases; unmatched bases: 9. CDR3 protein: CASRETGQGVAKNIQYF. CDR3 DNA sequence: TGCGCCAGCAGGGAAACGGGACAGGGAGTAGCCAAAAACATTCAGTACTTC.

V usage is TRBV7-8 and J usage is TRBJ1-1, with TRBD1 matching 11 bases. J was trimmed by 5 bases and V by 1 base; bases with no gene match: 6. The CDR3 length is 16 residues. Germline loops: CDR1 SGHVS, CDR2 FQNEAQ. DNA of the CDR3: TGTGCCAGCAGCTTAGTCGGACAGGGGGCCGGGACTGAAGCTTTCTTT. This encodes CASSLVGQGAGTEAFF.

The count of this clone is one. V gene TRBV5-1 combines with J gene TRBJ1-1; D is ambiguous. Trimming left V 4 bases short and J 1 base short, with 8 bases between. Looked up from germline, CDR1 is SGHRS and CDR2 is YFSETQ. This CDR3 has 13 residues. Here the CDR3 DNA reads TGCGCCAGCAGCCAAACATGGAACACTGAAGCTTTCTTT. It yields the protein CASSQTWNTEAFF.

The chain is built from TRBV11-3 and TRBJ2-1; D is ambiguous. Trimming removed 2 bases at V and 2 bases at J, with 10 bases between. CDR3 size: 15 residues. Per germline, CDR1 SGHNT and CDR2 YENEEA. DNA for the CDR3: TGTGCCAGCAGCTTATCGCCCGCGGCCTACAATGAGCAGTTCTTC. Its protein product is CASSLSPAAYNEQFF.

The CDR3 here is CASSESILRGNTEAFF. CDR3 nucleotides: TGTGCCAGCAGTGAATCAATCCTGCGGGGGAACACTGAAGCTTTCTTT. This rearrangement joins TRBV25-1 to TRBJ1-1; D gene unclear. The CDR3 has 16 residues. Per the germline V gene, CDR1 is MGHDK and CDR2 is SYGVNS. Trimming took 1 base from V and 1 from J, leaving 13 bases between them.

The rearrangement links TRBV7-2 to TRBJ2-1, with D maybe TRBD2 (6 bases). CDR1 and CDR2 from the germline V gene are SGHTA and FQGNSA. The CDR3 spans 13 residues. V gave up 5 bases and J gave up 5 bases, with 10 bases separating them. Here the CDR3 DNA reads TGTGCCAGCAGCACGGGACTGAACAATGAGCAGTTCTTC. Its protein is CASSTGLNNEQFF.

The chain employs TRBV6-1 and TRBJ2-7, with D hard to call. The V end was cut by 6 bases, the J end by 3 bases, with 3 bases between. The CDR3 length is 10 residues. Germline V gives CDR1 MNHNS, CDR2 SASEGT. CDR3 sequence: CASSGYEQYF. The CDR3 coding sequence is TGTGCCAGCAGCGGCTACGAGCAGTACTTC.

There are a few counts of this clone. The CDR3 DNA is TGTGCCAGCAGCCCGGGGAGGTATGGCACAGATACGCAGTATTTT. This encodes CASSPGRYGTDTQYF. V gene TRBV5-6 combines with J gene TRBJ2-3, with a tentative D call TRBD2 (6 bases). The germline V gene encodes CDR1 SGHDT and CDR2 YYEEEE. V was shortened by 4 bases and J by 1 base, with 13 bases between the two germline ends. The CDR3 is 15 residues long. The full variable domain, completed using reference TRBV5-6 and TRBJ2-3, is DAGVTQSPTHLIKTRGQQVTLRCSPKSGHDTVSWYQQALGQGPQFIFQYYEEEERQRGNFPDRFSGHQFPNYSSELNVNALLLGDSALYLCASSPGRYGTDTQYFGPGTRLTVL.

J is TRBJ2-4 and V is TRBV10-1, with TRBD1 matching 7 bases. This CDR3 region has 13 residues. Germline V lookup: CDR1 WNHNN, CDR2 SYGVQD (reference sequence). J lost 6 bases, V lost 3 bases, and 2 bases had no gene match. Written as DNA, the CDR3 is TGCGCCAGCAGTGATACAGGGGTAAACATTCAGTACTTC. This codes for CASSDTGVNIQYF.

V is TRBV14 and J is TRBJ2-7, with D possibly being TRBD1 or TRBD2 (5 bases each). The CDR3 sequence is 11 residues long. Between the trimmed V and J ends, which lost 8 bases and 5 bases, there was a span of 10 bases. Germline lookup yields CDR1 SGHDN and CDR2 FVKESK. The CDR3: CASGRDHEQYF. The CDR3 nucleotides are TGTGCCAGCGGCAGGGACCACGAGCAGTACTTC. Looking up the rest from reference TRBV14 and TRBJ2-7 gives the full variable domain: EAGVTQFPSHSVIEKGQTVTLRCDPISGHDNLYWYRRVMGKEIKFLLHFVKESKQDESGMPNNRFLAERTGGTYSTLKVQPAELEDSGVYFCASGRDHEQYFGPGTRLTVT.

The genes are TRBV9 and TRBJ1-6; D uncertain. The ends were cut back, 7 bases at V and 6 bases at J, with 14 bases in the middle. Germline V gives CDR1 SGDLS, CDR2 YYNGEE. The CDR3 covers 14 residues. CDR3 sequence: CASSRAAPNSPLHF. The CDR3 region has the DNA TGTGCCAGCTCCCGGGCGGCGCCTAATTCACCCCTCCACTTT.

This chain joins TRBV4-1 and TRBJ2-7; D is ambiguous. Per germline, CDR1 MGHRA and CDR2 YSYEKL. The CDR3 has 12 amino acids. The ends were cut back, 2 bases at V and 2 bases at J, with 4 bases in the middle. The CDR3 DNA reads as TGCGCCAGCAGCCAACCGCCCTACGAGCAGTACTTC. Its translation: CASSQPPYEQYF.

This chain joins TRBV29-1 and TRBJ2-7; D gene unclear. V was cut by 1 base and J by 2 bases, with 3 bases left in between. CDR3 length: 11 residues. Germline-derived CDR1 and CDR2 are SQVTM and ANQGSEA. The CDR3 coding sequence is TGCAGCGTTGAAGGACCCTACGAGCAGTACTTC. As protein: CSVEGPYEQYF.

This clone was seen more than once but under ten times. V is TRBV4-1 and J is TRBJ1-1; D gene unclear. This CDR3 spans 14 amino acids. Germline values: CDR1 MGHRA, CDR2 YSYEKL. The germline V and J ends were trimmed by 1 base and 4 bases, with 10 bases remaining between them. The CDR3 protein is CASSQGIEVTEAFF. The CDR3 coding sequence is TGCGCCAGCAGCCAAGGTATAGAAGTCACTGAAGCTTTCTTT.

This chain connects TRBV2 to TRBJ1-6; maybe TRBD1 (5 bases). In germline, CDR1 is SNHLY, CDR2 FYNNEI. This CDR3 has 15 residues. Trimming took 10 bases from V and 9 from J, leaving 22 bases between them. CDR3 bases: TGTGCCACCATACAGGAGAGGGGTTTAGGTTCACCCCTCCACTTT. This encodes CATIQERGLGSPLHF.

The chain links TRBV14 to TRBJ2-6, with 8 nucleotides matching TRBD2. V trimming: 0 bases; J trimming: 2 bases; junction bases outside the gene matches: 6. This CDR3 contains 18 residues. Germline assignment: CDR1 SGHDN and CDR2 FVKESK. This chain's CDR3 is CASSQDTAGVAGANVLTF. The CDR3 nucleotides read TGTGCCAGCAGCCAAGATACAGCGGGAGTTGCTGGGGCCAACGTCCTGACTTTC.

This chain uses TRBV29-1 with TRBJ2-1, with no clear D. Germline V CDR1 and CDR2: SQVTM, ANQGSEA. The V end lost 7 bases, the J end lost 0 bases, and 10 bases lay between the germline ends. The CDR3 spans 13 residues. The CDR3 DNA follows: TGCAGCGCCGCCCCGAGCTCCTACAATGAGCAGTTCTTC. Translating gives CSAAPSSYNEQFF.

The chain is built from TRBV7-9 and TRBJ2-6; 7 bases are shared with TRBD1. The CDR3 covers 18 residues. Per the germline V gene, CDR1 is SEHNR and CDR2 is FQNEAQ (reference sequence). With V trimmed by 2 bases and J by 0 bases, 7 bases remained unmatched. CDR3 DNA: TGTGCCAGCAGCTTACCAACGGACAGGCCCTCTGGGGCCAACGTCCTGACTTTC. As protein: CASSLPTDRPSGANVLTF.

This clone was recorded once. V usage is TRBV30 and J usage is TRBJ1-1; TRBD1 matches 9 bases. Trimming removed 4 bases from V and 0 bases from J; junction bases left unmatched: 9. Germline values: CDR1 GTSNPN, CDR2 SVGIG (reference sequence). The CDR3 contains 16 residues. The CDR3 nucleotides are TGTGCCTGGACAACGTTGGACAGGGGCATGAACACTGAAGCTTTCTTT. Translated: CAWTTLDRGMNTEAFF. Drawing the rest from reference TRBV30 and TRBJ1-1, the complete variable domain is SQTIHQWPATLVQPVGSPLSLECTVEGTSNPNLYWYRQAAGRGLQLLFYSVGIGQISSEVPQNLSASRPQDRQFILSSKKLLLSDSGFYLCAWTTLDRGMNTEAFFGQGTRLTVV.

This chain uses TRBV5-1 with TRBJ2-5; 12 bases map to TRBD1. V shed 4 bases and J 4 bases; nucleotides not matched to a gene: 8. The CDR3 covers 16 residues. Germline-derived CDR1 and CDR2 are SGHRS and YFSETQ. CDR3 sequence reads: CASSPGQGALSETQYF. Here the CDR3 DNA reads TGCGCCAGCAGCCCGGGACAGGGGGCGCTTTCAGAGACCCAGTACTTC.

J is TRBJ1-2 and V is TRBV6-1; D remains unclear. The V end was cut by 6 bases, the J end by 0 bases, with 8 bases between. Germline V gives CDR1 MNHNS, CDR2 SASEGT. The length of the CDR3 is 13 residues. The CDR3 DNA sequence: TGTGCCAGCAGGGACGGTGCTAACTATGGCTACACCTTC. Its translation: CASRDGANYGYTF.

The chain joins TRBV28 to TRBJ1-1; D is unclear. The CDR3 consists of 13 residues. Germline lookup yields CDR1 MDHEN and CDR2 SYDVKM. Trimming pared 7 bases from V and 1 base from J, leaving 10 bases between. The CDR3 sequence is CASTSYRNTEAFF. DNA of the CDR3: TGTGCCAGCACATCTTACAGGAACACTGAAGCTTTCTTT.

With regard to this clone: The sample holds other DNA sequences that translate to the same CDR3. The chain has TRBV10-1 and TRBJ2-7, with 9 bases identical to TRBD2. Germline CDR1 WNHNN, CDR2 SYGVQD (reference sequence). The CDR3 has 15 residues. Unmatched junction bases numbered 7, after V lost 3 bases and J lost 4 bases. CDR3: CASSDGASGTYEQYF. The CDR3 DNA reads TGCGCCAGCAGTGATGGTGCTAGCGGGACATACGAGCAGTACTTC.

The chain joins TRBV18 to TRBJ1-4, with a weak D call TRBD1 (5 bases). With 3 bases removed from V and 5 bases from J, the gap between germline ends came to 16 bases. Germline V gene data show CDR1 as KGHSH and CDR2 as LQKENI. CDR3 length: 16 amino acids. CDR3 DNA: TGTGCCAGCTCACCTACGCCGGGACCTTCGAATGAAAAACTGTTTTTT. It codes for CASSPTPGPSNEKLFF.

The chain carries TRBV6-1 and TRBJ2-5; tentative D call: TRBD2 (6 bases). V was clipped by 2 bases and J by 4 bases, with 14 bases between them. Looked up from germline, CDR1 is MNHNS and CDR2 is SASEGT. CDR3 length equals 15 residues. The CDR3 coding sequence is TGTGCCAGCAGTGAATCAGACGGGAGACGAGAGACCCAGTACTTC. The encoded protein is CASSESDGRRETQYF.

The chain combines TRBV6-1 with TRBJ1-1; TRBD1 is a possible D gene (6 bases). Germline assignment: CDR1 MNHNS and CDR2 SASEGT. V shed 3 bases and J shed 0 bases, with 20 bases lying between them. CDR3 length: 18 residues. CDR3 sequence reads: CASSEGTDSWAMNTEAFF. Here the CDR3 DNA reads TGTGCCAGCAGTGAGGGAACGGACAGCTGGGCTATGAACACTGAAGCTTTCTTT.

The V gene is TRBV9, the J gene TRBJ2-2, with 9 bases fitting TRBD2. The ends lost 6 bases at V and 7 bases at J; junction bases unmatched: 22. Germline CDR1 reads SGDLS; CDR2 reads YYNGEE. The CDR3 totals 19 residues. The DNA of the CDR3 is TGTGCCAGCAACCTTAGAGGGGAGTCTAGCGGGATCAAAATCGGGGAGCTGTTTTTT. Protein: CASNLRGESSGIKIGELFF.

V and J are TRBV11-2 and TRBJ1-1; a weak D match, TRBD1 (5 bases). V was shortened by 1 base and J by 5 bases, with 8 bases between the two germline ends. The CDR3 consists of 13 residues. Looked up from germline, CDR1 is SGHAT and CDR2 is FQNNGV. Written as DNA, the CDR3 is TGTGCCAGCAGCTTAGGGAGACAGACTGAAGCTTTCTTT. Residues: CASSLGRQTEAFF.